This T cell receptor (beta chain) comes out of a study of beta chain features in type 1 diabetes. Reverse transcribing all isolated RNA meant expressed TCRB transcripts were sequenced. Assay: immunoSEQ multiplex PCR; the TCRdb copy retains only in-frame clones and omits some. The top ten hold roughly 0.046% of the sample, which has roughly 450,000 clones, around 10% seen once. There are 15 residues in the CDR3. CDR1 SGHVS and CDR2 FQNEAQ come from the germline V gene. Germline trimming cut 5 bases from V and 6 bases from J; bases unmatched to any gene: 7. The TCR was taken from a woman aged 18-29 years in good health. This chain connects TRBV7-8 to TRBJ2-2; 9 bases are a match to TRBD1. Source material: naive CD4+ T cells from blood. CDR3 amino acids: CASSTNRGRSGELFF. The CDR3 DNA reads TGTGCCAGCAGCACTAACAGGGGGCGCTCCGGGGAGCTGTTTTTT.